This T cell receptor (beta chain) originates from a study of blood T cell repertoires in COVID-19. Study background: COVID-19 samples from acute and convalescent phases originated in the United States, Italy and Spain.

TCRdb's table, derived via immunoSEQ multiplex PCR, lists solely in-frame clones and lacks some. The sample comprises 90,000 or so clones, around 90% of which are singletons, and approximately 3.1% rests with the top ten. Germline V gene sequence: CDR1 LGHDT, CDR2 YNNKEL (reference sequence). Trimming took 4 bases from V and 7 from J; bases not matched to a gene: 11. The CDR3 consists of 15 residues. Sequenced: peripheral blood. The clonotype comes from a woman between 70 and 85 years old with acute or convalescent COVID-19. This chain uses TRBV3-1 (or the pseudogene TRBV3-2) with TRBJ1-2; 8 bases agree with TRBD1. The CDR3 nucleotides are TGTGCCAGCAGCCCCCCTTCGGACAGGGTAGGTGGCTACACCTTC. Translation gives CASSPPSDRVGGYTF.